This T cell receptor beta chain was recovered during a study of radiotherapy plus CTLA-4 blockade in lung cancer. About the research overall: Patients showed objective responses in under 20% of cases, and disease control was achieved by 30% to 35%. Broader study findings: Early shifts in blood T cell clones, with interferon-beta, reportedly predicted response best.

Per the germline V gene, CDR1 is MNHNY and CDR2 is SVGAGI (reference sequence). The V end lost 5 bases, the J end lost 7 bases, and 23 bases lay between the germline ends. The CDR3 loop spans 16 amino acids. The repertoire was sequenced with immunoSEQ multiplex PCR; TCRdb's copy has only in-frame clones and lacks some. Among 90,000 to 100,000 clones listed, around 80% were seen once. As concerns this clone: The antigen remains undetermined.

Chemo-refractory metastatic non-small-cell lung cancer patients underwent focal radiation alongside CTLA-4 blockade with ipilimumab. The sequence derives from a human donor with non-small cell lung cancer that progressed on radiotherapy plus ipilimumab. The material was peripheral blood, obtained from a patient treated with radiotherapy plus ipilimumab. The chain employs TRBV6-6 and TRBJ1-1; maybe TRBD1 (5 bases). Here the CDR3 reads CASSQPMGRGPGEAFF. In nucleotides, the CDR3 is TGTGCCAGCAGTCAACCTATGGGAAGGGGCCCTGGTGAAGCTTTCTTT.